The rows below give T cell receptor beta chains drawn from one sample of a study of T cells after yellow fever vaccination. Each CDR3 protein is one row after TCRdb ran MiXCR on the 5' RACE reads. The sample has hundreds of thousands of distinct CDR3 sequences; less than 20% are singletons. The sequencing here drew on PBMCs, taken less than 6 days after the first yellow fever vaccination. The receptors derive from a man aged 18 to 30 who received the YFV17D yellow fever vaccine. The CDR3 runs from the conserved cysteine through the conserved F or W. D genes are given only for firm matches. Rows may omit the clone size; those that give it use once, few, many or a size class.

>TRBJ1-1|few|TRBV19|.
TGTGCCAGTAACCCAAGCCCGGTGTTTGAAGCTTTCTTT
CASNPSPVFEAFF
>TRBJ1-2|.|TRBV7-2|.
TGTGCCAGCAGCCTCAGGGGATTAGAAGGCTATGGCTACACCTTC
CASSLRGLEGYGYTF
>TRBJ1-1|few|TRBV7-9|.
TGTGCCAGCACCCCGGACAGACAGAACACTGAAGCTTTCTTT
CASTPDRQNTEAFF
>TRBJ1-2|.|TRBV6-2/TRBV6-3|.
TGTGCCAGCAGTTACCTGGGACCACACTATGGCTACACCTTC
CASSYLGPHYGYTF
>TRBJ1-4|.|TRBV20-1|.
TGCAGTGCTAGTATGCCAGAGAGGGCTAATGAAAAACTGTTTTTT
CSASMPERANEKLFF
>TRBJ2-3|.|TRBV24-1|.
TGTGCCACCAGTGACTCCTCAGGGGGGGCCCGCACAGATACGCAGTATTTT
CATSDSSGGARTDTQYF
>TRBJ2-1|.|TRBV15|TRBD1
TGTGCCACCAGCGACAGGGCGGCGAATGAGCAGTTCTTC
CATSDRAANEQFF
>TRBJ1-2|few|TRBV20-1|TRBD1
TGCAGTGCTACACGTCCGGGACAGCTAGTTAATGGCTACACCTTC
CSATRPGQLVNGYTF
>TRBJ2-7|few|TRBV5-1|.
TGCGCCAGCCGTCCGGGACTGAACTACGAGCAGTACTTC
CASRPGLNYEQYF
>TRBJ2-4|.|TRBV5-4|TRBD1
TGTGCCAGCAGCTCTCGTTGGACAGGGGGCGCGGGTGTAAACATTCAGTACTTC
CASSSRWTGGAGVNIQYF
>TRBJ2-3|once|TRBV4-3|TRBD2
TGCGCCAGCAGCCAGGGAGCGGGGGGGTGGGATACGCAGTATTTT
CASSQGAGGWDTQYF
>TRBJ2-1|.|TRBV7-9|.
TGTGCCAGCAGCTCGCATGGGGGGTCCAATGAGCAGTTCTTC
CASSSHGGSNEQFF
>TRBJ2-4|few|TRBV7-8|.
TGTGCCAGCAGCTTAGAGGTTGACATGCCCCCCCAGTACTTC
CASSLEVDMPPQYF
>TRBJ1-2|.|TRBV7-6|TRBD1
TGTGCCAGCAGCTCCGGACAGGGTGGCTATGGCTACACCTTC
CASSSGQGGYGYTF
>TRBJ2-1|few|TRBV7-2|TRBD2
TGTGCCAGCAGCTTAACTAGCGGGGTAGGAAATGAGCAGTTCTTC
CASSLTSGVGNEQFF
>TRBJ1-3|.|TRBV20-1|TRBD1
TGCAGTGCTAGGGGGGACAGCACTCTTGGAAACACCATATATTTT
CSARGDSTLGNTIYF
>TRBJ2-2|few|TRBV5-1|.
TGCGCCAGTGGCCCGCGGGGCGGGGAGCTGTTTTTT
CASGPRGGELFF
>TRBJ1-2|few|TRBV7-2|TRBD1
TGTGCCAGCAGCCTCCGGGACAGGGCCGACTTCTATGGCTACACCTTC
CASSLRDRADFYGYTF
>TRBJ1-1|.|TRBV18|.
TGTGCCAGCTCACCTTGGACCTTACAGGCGGAAGCTTTCTTT
CASSPWTLQAEAFF
>TRBJ1-1|.|TRBV29-1|.
TGCAGCGGCCTGGAGATGGAAGCTTTCTTT
CSGLEMEAFF